This TCR beta chain emerged from a study of cytomegalovirus exposure and HLA in healthy donors. Amplification used 60 Vbeta primers and 13 Jbeta primers. Here immunoSEQ multiplex PCR was the method, and the copy in TCRdb shows in-frame clones only, minus some. The repertoire table contains around 58,000 clones. V lost 8 bases to trimming and J lost 2 bases, with 13 bases between them. Germline V gene data show CDR1 as SNHLY and CDR2 as FYNNEI. This CDR3 contains 14 residues. This clonotype was obtained from a man in his fifties or sixties in good health and CMV-seropositive. Sequenced: PBMCs. The J gene is TRBJ1-3, the V gene TRBV2, with a tentative D call TRBD1 (6 bases). This CDR3 reads CASSTGRTGNTIYF. CDR3 coding DNA: TGTGCCAGCTCGACAGGAAGAACTGGAAACACCATATATTTT.